This section outlines one T cell receptor (beta chain) sequence together with its context. Its matching antigen is unknown. Germline CDR1 and CDR2: LNHNV and YYDKDF (reference sequence). CDR3 length equals 14 residues. V was pared by 0 bases and J by 7 bases, with 10 bases between. The data were produced by immunoSEQ multiplex PCR, yet TCRdb's version contains in-frame clones alone and is incomplete. The sample includes about 35,000 clones, less than 95% of them seen just once. The data were obtained in a study of T cells in localized non-small cell lung cancer. Notes on the study in general: When the top 100 tumor clones were examined, a median approximately 60 of them also appeared in the adjacent lung, which was paired and uninvolved.

The TCR originated in a female donor over 55 with stage II lung adenocarcinoma. The V gene is TRBV15, the J gene TRBJ1-5; D may be TRBD1 (5 bases). The sequencing used peripheral blood mononuclear cells, collected before any cancer treatment. This chain's CDR3 is CATSRDLGDQPQHF. CDR3 in DNA: TGTGCCACCAGCAGAGATCTGGGGGACCAGCCCCAGCATTTT.